These T cell receptor beta chains were read from a single sample in a study of identical twins. TCRdb re-analysed the 5' RACE reads in MiXCR, keeping a single row per CDR3 protein. The sample includes approximately 890,000 distinct CDR3 sequences, 10% to 15% of them seen just once. The same sample was also studied in work on yellow fever vaccine responses in identical twins.

Sequenced: PBMCs. The receptors were gathered from a woman under 30 in good health. The CDR3 runs from the conserved cysteine through the conserved F or W. Each record gives: clone size, D gene, V gene, J gene, CDR3 DNA, CDR3 protein. D genes are given only for firm matches. For some rows the clone size is stated as once, few or many, or as a class when expanded; others skip it.

clone size: few
D gene: NA
V gene: TRBV5-1
J gene: TRBJ2-1
CDR3 DNA: TGCGCCAGCAGCTTCCAGGCATTCAACAATGAGCAGTTCTTC
CDR3 protein: CASSFQAFNNEQFF

clone size: many
D gene: NA
V gene: TRBV14
J gene: TRBJ2-7
CDR3 DNA: TGTGCCAGCAGCCAAGTTCAGAACGAGCAGTACTTC
CDR3 protein: CASSQVQNEQYF

clone size: few
D gene: TRBD1
V gene: TRBV4-1
J gene: TRBJ1-2
CDR3 DNA: TGCGCCAGCAGCCAAGATATGACAGGGGTGGGTGGCTACACCTTC
CDR3 protein: CASSQDMTGVGGYTF

clone size: few
D gene: NA
V gene: TRBV20-1
J gene: TRBJ2-1
CDR3 DNA: TGCAGTGCCACTCCCGCAGGCGTGGAGCAGTTCTTC
CDR3 protein: CSATPAGVEQFF

clone size: many
D gene: NA
V gene: TRBV11-3
J gene: TRBJ1-3
CDR3 DNA: TGTGCCAGCAGCATCATCAAGGGATCTGGAAACACCATATATTTT
CDR3 protein: CASSIIKGSGNTIYF

clone size: NA
D gene: NA
V gene: TRBV7-9
J gene: TRBJ2-4
CDR3 DNA: TGTGCCAGCAGCACGACAGCTCTAGCCAAAAACATTCAGTACTTC
CDR3 protein: CASSTTALAKNIQYF

clone size: NA
D gene: NA
V gene: TRBV12-3/TRBV12-4
J gene: TRBJ2-3
CDR3 DNA: TGTGCCAGCACCCCTAAAAGGGTTACTAGCACAGATACGCAGTATTTT
CDR3 protein: CASTPKRVTSTDTQYF

clone size: few
D gene: TRBD1
V gene: TRBV6-5
J gene: TRBJ2-5
CDR3 DNA: TGTGCCAGCAGTTACTCTCCGGACAGGGGTAGGGAGACCCAGTACTTC
CDR3 protein: CASSYSPDRGRETQYF

clone size: NA
D gene: TRBD2
V gene: TRBV5-1
J gene: TRBJ2-3
CDR3 DNA: TGCGCCAGGGAGCGCGAGCGGGGAACAGATACGCAGTATTTT
CDR3 protein: CARERERGTDTQYF

clone size: few
D gene: TRBD1
V gene: TRBV7-3
J gene: TRBJ1-2
CDR3 DNA: TGTGCCAGCAGCTCTACGGGGACAGGGGGCAGTGGCTACACCTTC
CDR3 protein: CASSSTGTGGSGYTF

clone size: few
D gene: NA
V gene: TRBV6-1
J gene: TRBJ1-1
CDR3 DNA: TGTGCCAGCAGTGAAAAGGGGGGCACTGAAGCTTTCTTT
CDR3 protein: CASSEKGGTEAFF

clone size: many
D gene: TRBD2
V gene: TRBV5-5
J gene: TRBJ2-5
CDR3 DNA: TGTGCCAGCAGCTCCGGGACTAGTCAAGAGACCCAGTACTTC
CDR3 protein: CASSSGTSQETQYF

clone size: NA
D gene: NA
V gene: TRBV6-5
J gene: TRBJ2-1
CDR3 DNA: TGTGCCAGCAGTTACCCAGGGAACGATGAGCAGTTCTTC
CDR3 protein: CASSYPGNDEQFF

clone size: NA
D gene: NA
V gene: TRBV14
J gene: TRBJ2-7
CDR3 DNA: TGTGCCAGCAGCCAAGTGACAGGAGCCTCCTACGAGCAGTACTTC
CDR3 protein: CASSQVTGASYEQYF

clone size: NA
D gene: NA
V gene: TRBV20-1
J gene: TRBJ1-5
CDR3 DNA: TGCAGTGCTAGGGATCGGAGTTGGTATAGCAATCAGCCCCAGCATTTT
CDR3 protein: CSARDRSWYSNQPQHF

clone size: NA
D gene: NA
V gene: TRBV12-3/TRBV12-4
J gene: TRBJ2-5
CDR3 DNA: TGTGCCAGCAGTTTAGCCCTTGGAGGGGGCCAAGAGACCCAGTACTTC
CDR3 protein: CASSLALGGGQETQYF

clone size: few
D gene: TRBD2
V gene: TRBV25-1
J gene: TRBJ2-3
CDR3 DNA: TGTGCCAGCAGTGTAGCGGGACGTTTGACAGATACGCAGTATTTT
CDR3 protein: CASSVAGRLTDTQYF

clone size: once
D gene: TRBD2
V gene: TRBV2
J gene: TRBJ2-3
CDR3 DNA: TGTGCCAGCAAGGAGCGGGACACAGATACGCAGTATTTT
CDR3 protein: CASKERDTDTQYF

clone size: few
D gene: NA
V gene: TRBV7-9
J gene: TRBJ2-5
CDR3 DNA: TGTGCCAGCACGCCCCCGGTGGGGGCCTCCCAAGAGACCCAGTACTTC
CDR3 protein: CASTPPVGASQETQYF

clone size: few
D gene: TRBD2
V gene: TRBV27
J gene: TRBJ2-2
CDR3 DNA: TGTGCCAGCAGTTTTACACGGGAGGGAGGCACCGGGGAGCTGTTTTTT
CDR3 protein: CASSFTREGGTGELFF

clone size: NA
D gene: NA
V gene: TRBV7-9
J gene: TRBJ1-1
CDR3 DNA: TGTGCCAGCAGCTCTAGAGGGGGATCGGACACTGAAGCTTTCTTT
CDR3 protein: CASSSRGGSDTEAFF

clone size: NA
D gene: NA
V gene: TRBV15
J gene: TRBJ2-1
CDR3 DNA: NA
CDR3 protein: CATSRDRVGGGTFF

clone size: many
D gene: NA
V gene: TRBV7-7
J gene: TRBJ2-2
CDR3 DNA: TGTGCCAGCAGCGCCCACGCGGCAACGAACACCGGGGAGCTGTTTTTT
CDR3 protein: CASSAHAATNTGELFF

clone size: few
D gene: NA
V gene: TRBV24-1
J gene: TRBJ2-2
CDR3 DNA: TGTGCCACCAGTGACTCAGCTCGGAGTAGGCTGTTTTTT
CDR3 protein: CATSDSARSRLFF

clone size: few
D gene: TRBD2
V gene: TRBV27
J gene: TRBJ2-5
CDR3 DNA: TGTGCCAGCAGGCCCGGACTAGCGGGAGGAGGTGAGACCCAGTACTTC
CDR3 protein: CASRPGLAGGGETQYF

clone size: NA
D gene: NA
V gene: TRBV24-1
J gene: TRBJ2-5
CDR3 DNA: TGTGCCACCAGCGTCAGGGGGGGAGACCAAGAGACCCAGTACTTC
CDR3 protein: CATSVRGGDQETQYF

clone size: few
D gene: NA
V gene: TRBV15
J gene: TRBJ2-7
CDR3 DNA: TGTGCCACCTCGGTGGAACTAGGGTCCTACGAGCAGTACTTC
CDR3 protein: CATSVELGSYEQYF

clone size: many
D gene: NA
V gene: TRBV4-1
J gene: TRBJ2-5
CDR3 DNA: TGCGCCAGCAGCCAAGATTTCGAGGGCAGACGGTGGGGGACCCAGTACTTC
CDR3 protein: CASSQDFEGRRWGTQYF

clone size: NA
D gene: TRBD1
V gene: TRBV29-1
J gene: TRBJ2-2
CDR3 DNA: TGCAGCGCTGAAGGACAGGGGGCCGTTCCGGGGGAGCTGTTTTTT
CDR3 protein: CSAEGQGAVPGELFF

clone size: many
D gene: NA
V gene: TRBV10-3
J gene: TRBJ1-1
CDR3 DNA: TGTGCCATCAGTGCAGGACAGAGCCTGAACACTGAAGCTTTCTTT
CDR3 protein: CAISAGQSLNTEAFF

clone size: NA
D gene: NA
V gene: TRBV2
J gene: TRBJ2-1
CDR3 DNA: TGTGCCAGCAGTGGACCATCCCACCCCTACAATGAGCAGTTCTTC
CDR3 protein: CASSGPSHPYNEQFF

clone size: many
D gene: TRBD2
V gene: TRBV12-3/TRBV12-4
J gene: TRBJ2-3
CDR3 DNA: TGTGCCAGCAGTACGGGGGGGAATATCGGCACAGATACGCAGTATTTT
CDR3 protein: CASSTGGNIGTDTQYF

clone size: once
D gene: NA
V gene: TRBV15
J gene: TRBJ2-3
CDR3 DNA: TGTGCCACCAGCAGAGATCGGGCCCATACGCAGTATTTT
CDR3 protein: CATSRDRAHTQYF

clone size: few
D gene: NA
V gene: TRBV28
J gene: TRBJ2-5
CDR3 DNA: TGTGCCAGTAGCCAAGGGATGGGGTTACGAGAGACCCAGTACTTC
CDR3 protein: CASSQGMGLRETQYF

clone size: few
D gene: NA
V gene: TRBV5-1
J gene: TRBJ1-1
CDR3 DNA: TGCGCCAGCAGCTGGACAGAAGGTAGCACTGAAGCTTTCTTT
CDR3 protein: CASSWTEGSTEAFF

clone size: NA
D gene: TRBD2
V gene: TRBV9
J gene: TRBJ2-7
CDR3 DNA: TGTGCCAGCAGCGGAGGAGCGGGAGGTAGCTACGAGCAGTACTTC
CDR3 protein: CASSGGAGGSYEQYF

clone size: few
D gene: NA
V gene: TRBV20-1
J gene: TRBJ1-2
CDR3 DNA: TGCAGTGCCCGGAAGACAGAGAACTATGGCTACACCTTC
CDR3 protein: CSARKTENYGYTF

clone size: few
D gene: NA
V gene: TRBV29-1
J gene: TRBJ2-7
CDR3 DNA: TGCAGCGCCGGGGAGCAATTTTACGAGCAGTACTTC
CDR3 protein: CSAGEQFYEQYF

clone size: NA
D gene: TRBD2
V gene: TRBV6-2/TRBV6-3
J gene: TRBJ2-3
CDR3 DNA: TGTGCCAGCAGCGGGACTAGCGGGGGGCGGTCCCCCACAGATACGCAGTATTTT
CDR3 protein: CASSGTSGGRSPTDTQYF

clone size: NA
D gene: NA
V gene: TRBV12-3/TRBV12-4
J gene: TRBJ2-7
CDR3 DNA: TGTGCCAGCAGTTTAGGTCTCACCGGGTGGGGCGAGCAGTACTTC
CDR3 protein: CASSLGLTGWGEQYF

clone size: NA
D gene: NA
V gene: TRBV6-4
J gene: TRBJ2-1
CDR3 DNA: TGTGCCAGCAGTGACTCGTCCTCCGGGAGTGAGGGTGAGCAGTTCTTC
CDR3 protein: CASSDSSSGSEGEQFF